The 26 T cell receptor beta chains reported below all come from one sample, sequenced in a study of shared T cell receptors in the human thymus. Repertoires were generated with immunoSEQ multiplex PCR, while TCRdb's copy carries only in-frame clones and drops some. The sample carries more than 550,000 clones, 80% to 90% recorded once. Another study also made use of these data, one on human thymus T cells.

The source material was thymocytes. These receptors were obtained from a girl less than two years old with a congenital heart defect.

This sequence joins TRBV4-1 and TRBJ1-1; the D gene is possibly TRBD1 (5 bases). CDR3 size: 13 residues. The germline CDR1 and CDR2 sequences are MGHRA and YSYEKL. Trimming left V 6 bases short and J 2 bases short, with 10 bases between. The CDR3 region is CASRGRTNTEAFF. DNA for the CDR3: TGCGCCAGCAGAGGCAGGACAAACACTGAAGCTTTCTTT.

The V gene is TRBV2, the J gene TRBJ1-6; 9 nucleotides match TRBD1. The CDR3 extends over 16 amino acids. Trimming removed 3 bases from V and 6 bases from J; junction bases left unmatched: 6. Germline V gene data show CDR1 as SNHLY and CDR2 as FYNNEI. The CDR3 DNA is TGTGCCAGCAGTGATGGGACAGGGCCTCCTAATTCACCCCTCCACTTT. It codes for CASSDGTGPPNSPLHF.

This chain joins TRBV25-1 and TRBJ2-1; D is ambiguous. Germline CDR1 reads MGHDK; CDR2 reads SYGVNS. The CDR3 is made up of 13 amino acids. V was cut by 3 bases and J by 3 bases, with 6 bases left in between. The CDR3 bases are TGTGCCAGCAGTGATTCCTTCTACAATGAGCAGTTCTTC. Amino acid sequence: CASSDSFYNEQFF.

This clone was seen more than once but under ten times. The genes are TRBV30 and TRBJ1-4; D uncertain. V lost 5 bases, J lost 7 bases, and 14 bases lay in between. The CDR3 loop spans 13 amino acids. In germline, CDR1 is GTSNPN, CDR2 SVGIG (reference sequence). The CDR3 region has the DNA TGTGCCTGGTCGGTGCAGTCGGGTGAAAAACTGTTTTTT. This sequence encodes CAWSVQSGEKLFF.

The rearrangement links TRBV28 to TRBJ2-1; 9 nucleotides align to TRBD2. V was clipped by 4 bases and J by 4 bases; unmatched bases: 8. The CDR3 extends over 16 amino acids. Germline CDR1 is MDHEN and CDR2 is SYDVKM. The CDR3 nucleotides read TGTGCCAGCAGTTGCCTGGCTAGCGGGGTGTACAATGAGCAGTTCTTC. Protein product: CASSCLASGVYNEQFF.

This chain joins TRBV5-6 and TRBJ2-7; no clear D. The V end was cut by 5 bases, the J end by 7 bases, with 16 bases between. The CDR3 totals 13 residues. Germline lookup yields CDR1 SGHDT and CDR2 YYEEEE. CDR3 in amino acids: CASRGSLEMEQYF. Written as DNA, the CDR3 is TGTGCCAGCAGGGGCAGCCTCGAAATGGAGCAGTACTTC.

The V call is TRBV28, the J call TRBJ1-6, with TRBD1 matching over 10 bases. Germline lookup yields CDR1 MDHEN and CDR2 SYDVKM. The CDR3 has 17 amino acids. V lost 2 bases to trimming and J lost 8 bases; unmatched junction nucleotides: 9. In DNA, the CDR3 is TGTGCCAGCAGTTTAAGGGGGGGGGACAGGGGAGATTCACCCCTCCACTTT. Protein product: CASSLRGGDRGDSPLHF. The entire variable domain, with the rest obtained from reference TRBV28 and TRBJ1-6, is as follows: DVKVTQSSRYLVKRTGEKVFLECVQDMDHENMFWYRQDPGLGLRLIYFSYDVKMKEKGDIPEGYSVSREKKERFSLILESASTNQTSMYLCASSLRGGDRGDSPLHFGNGTRLTVT.

The chain couples TRBV30 to TRBJ2-2, with a tentative D call TRBD1 (6 bases). Trimming left V 0 bases short and J 4 bases short, with 12 bases between. From germline, CDR1 is GTSNPN and CDR2 SVGIG (reference sequence). The CDR3 totals 15 residues. The chain's CDR3 is CAWSVQGWGTGELFF. CDR3 nucleotide sequence: TGTGCCTGGAGTGTACAGGGTTGGGGCACCGGGGAGCTGTTTTTT.

Only a few counts were recorded for this clone. The gene calls are TRBV28 and TRBJ1-4; no clear D gene. CDR3 length: 15 amino acids. Between the trimmed V and J ends, which lost 0 bases and 8 bases, there was a span of 13 bases. From germline, CDR1 is MDHEN and CDR2 SYDVKM. The CDR3 is CASSLCCNYREKLFF. CDR3 coding DNA: TGTGCCAGCAGTTTATGTTGCAACTACCGAGAAAAACTGTTTTTT.

The chain combines TRBV7-2 with TRBJ1-4; TRBD1 aligns across 8 bases. V was pared by 6 bases and J by 4 bases, with 16 bases of the junction left unmatched. The CDR3 is made up of 18 amino acids. Germline lookup yields CDR1 SGHTA and CDR2 FQGNSA. In DNA form, the CDR3 reads TGTGCCAGCAGAGAACAGGATAGGCAGGGGGCGGTTAATGAAAAACTGTTTTTT. This translates into CASREQDRQGAVNEKLFF.

This sequence joins TRBV5-4 and TRBJ1-2, with 12 bases matching TRBD1. The length of the CDR3 is 17 residues. J lost 6 bases, V lost 5 bases, and 14 bases had no gene match. The germline gives CDR1 SGHNT, CDR2 YYREEE (reference sequence). This chain's CDR3 is CASSYCRDRGPGDGYTF. CDR3 DNA: TGTGCCAGCAGTTACTGCCGGGACAGGGGGCCTGGCGATGGCTACACCTTC. Full variable domain (rest looked up from reference TRBV5-4 and TRBJ1-2): ETGVTQSPTHLIKTRGQQVTLRCSSQSGHNTVSWYQQALGQGPQFIFQYYREEENGRGNFPPRFSGLQFPNYSSELNVNALELDDSALYLCASSYCRDRGPGDGYTFGSGTRLTVV.

This clone appeared once. V is TRBV28 and J is TRBJ1-2; 7 bases line up with TRBD1. Trimming removed 1 base from V and 7 bases from J; junction bases left unmatched: 3. This CDR3 is built from 13 residues. Germline V gene data show CDR1 as MDHEN and CDR2 as SYDVKM. CDR3 sequence (DNA): TGTGCCAGCAGTTTATCCCAGGGGGGTGGCTACACCTTC. This gives the protein CASSLSQGGGYTF.

This rearrangement joins TRBV19 to TRBJ1-2, with 7 positions matching TRBD1. The germline CDR1 and CDR2 sequences are LNHDA and SQIVND (reference sequence). With 3 bases clipped from V and 8 bases from J, the junction kept 18 bases outside the gene matches. This CDR3 has 17 residues. In DNA form, the CDR3 reads TGTGCCAGTAGTATTATTATCCGAGGACAGGCAGTGAGAGGCTACACCTTC. Translated: CASSIIIRGQAVRGYTF.

J is TRBJ1-2 and V is TRBV14; the match to TRBD1 covers 12 bases. Germline V gives CDR1 SGHDN, CDR2 FVKESK. The CDR3 covers 20 residues. J gave up 3 bases and V 5 bases, and 19 bases lay outside the gene matches. CDR3 protein: CASSYLRNRDRGRSDYGYTF. In DNA form, the CDR3 reads TGTGCCAGCAGCTATCTTCGAAACCGGGACAGGGGGCGTTCTGACTATGGCTACACCTTC.

This clone was counted between two and nine times. V is TRBV19 and J is TRBJ2-4; D gene uncertain. This CDR3 has 13 amino acids. Trimming cost V 7 bases and J 8 bases, with 15 bases left between them. The germline V gene encodes CDR1 LNHDA and CDR2 SQIVND (reference sequence). CDR3 coding DNA: TGTGCCAGTACCCCGCGCCAACCGGACATTCAGTACTTC. This gives the protein CASTPRQPDIQYF.

The chain links TRBV6-6 to TRBJ2-7, with a weak D call TRBD1 (5 bases). This CDR3 is 16 amino acids long. Trimming pared 0 bases from V and 5 bases from J, leaving 17 bases between. Germline-derived CDR1 and CDR2 are MNHNY and SVGAGI (reference sequence). This chain's CDR3 is CASSYSTEREWDEQYF. In DNA form, the CDR3 reads TGTGCCAGCAGTTACTCGACAGAAAGAGAGTGGGACGAGCAGTACTTC.

The chain employs TRBV5-6 and TRBJ1-1, with 9 bases aligning to TRBD1. The CDR3 loop spans 19 amino acids. With V trimmed by 1 base and J by 0 bases, 13 bases remained unmatched. The germline V gene encodes CDR1 SGHDT and CDR2 YYEEEE. The CDR3 loop reads CASSLPYYRGRAVNTEAFF. CDR3 DNA: TGTGCCAGCAGCTTGCCCTATTACAGGGGGCGCGCGGTGAACACTGAAGCTTTCTTT. The whole variable domain, filled in from reference TRBV5-6 and TRBJ1-1, reads DAGVTQSPTHLIKTRGQQVTLRCSPKSGHDTVSWYQQALGQGPQFIFQYYEEEERQRGNFPDRFSGHQFPNYSSELNVNALLLGDSALYLCASSLPYYRGRAVNTEAFFGQGTRLTVV.

V is TRBV7-2 and J is TRBJ1-1; D is unresolved. The V end was cut by 5 bases, the J end by 3 bases, with 16 bases between. CDR3 length equals 15 residues. Per the germline V gene, CDR1 is SGHTA and CDR2 is FQGNSA. In DNA form, the CDR3 reads TGTGCCAGCAGCGGCCCTAGGGAGAGGGACACTGAAGCTTTCTTT. Its translation is CASSGPRERDTEAFF.

This chain joins TRBV30 and TRBJ2-7, with 7 bases aligning to TRBD2. The junction had 2 bases not matched to a gene; V was cut back by 0 bases and J by 3 bases. Looked up from germline, CDR1 is GTSNPN and CDR2 is SVGIG (reference sequence). The CDR3 extends over 13 amino acids. The CDR3 DNA reads TGTGCCTGGAGTGTCCGGGGGGTCTACGAGCAGTACTTC. Translating it yields CAWSVRGVYEQYF. The full variable domain, rest sourced from reference TRBV30 and TRBJ2-7, is SQTIHQWPATLVQPVGSPLSLECTVEGTSNPNLYWYRQAAGRGLQLLFYSVGIGQISSEVPQNLSASRPQDRQFILSSKKLLLSDSGFYLCAWSVRGVYEQYFGPGTRLTVT.

This chain links TRBV11-2 with TRBJ1-1, with D possibly matching TRBD1 (5 bases). The V gene lost 2 bases and the J gene lost 12 bases, with 31 bases spanning the gap. CDR3 length: 18 amino acids. CDR1 SGHAT and CDR2 FQNNGV come from the germline V gene. This CDR3 reads CASSLSRDFQDPRGRTFF. The CDR3 coding sequence is TGTGCCAGCAGCTTATCACGGGACTTCCAAGACCCCCGAGGCAGGACTTTCTTT.

The chain uses TRBV2 and TRBJ2-3; D is unclear. V lost 7 bases, J lost 3 bases, and 14 bases lay in between. Germline CDR1 is SNHLY and CDR2 is FYNNEI. The CDR3 spans 14 residues. The CDR3 DNA reads TGTGCCAGCAAGGCTGAGACGGAGACAGATACGCAGTATTTT. It translates to CASKAETETDTQYF.

The V and J genes are TRBV4-1 and TRBJ2-3, with TRBD1 matching 7 bases. With 1 base clipped from V and 2 bases from J, the junction kept 12 bases outside the gene matches. The CDR3 has 18 amino acids. CDR1 and CDR2 (germline): MGHRA, YSYEKL. The CDR3, as DNA: TGCGCCAGCAGCCAAGTTGGCCCCTGGACAGGCGACACAGATACGCAGTATTTT. Protein: CASSQVGPWTGDTDTQYF.

This clone was counted a few times. The chain carries TRBV4-3 and TRBJ1-4, with D tentatively TRBD1 (5 bases). In germline, CDR1 is LGHNA, CDR2 YSLEER. Trimming left V 1 base short and J 4 bases short, with 19 bases between. This CDR3 is built from 18 residues. For the CDR3, the DNA is TGCGCCAGCAGCCAAGCAAGGTCCAAAAACGGGGGTAATGAAAAACTGTTTTTT. Protein sequence: CASSQARSKNGGNEKLFF.

V is TRBV27 and J is TRBJ1-1; D is unclear. This CDR3 region has 15 residues. Germline CDR1 and CDR2: MNHEY and SMNVEV (reference sequence). V dropped 4 bases and J dropped 7 bases, with 19 bases sitting between them. The CDR3 DNA is TGTGCCAGCAGTTCGGGTATGGAGGGATGGGTTGAAGCTTTCTTT. This codes for CASSSGMEGWVEAFF.

The chain combines TRBV7-2 with TRBJ1-1; the D is unclear. This CDR3 is 20 amino acids long. Germline CDR1 and CDR2: SGHTA and FQGNSA. V dropped 0 bases and J dropped 1 base, with 24 bases sitting between them. CDR3 nucleotide sequence: TGTGCCAGCAGCTTAGCTTTGACTAGACTGATCGGGAATAGGAACACTGAAGCTTTCTTT. Amino acids: CASSLALTRLIGNRNTEAFF.

The chain recombines TRBV30 with TRBJ1-1; a weak D match, TRBD1 (5 bases). The CDR3 is 17 amino acids. V lost 3 bases and J 0 bases, leaving 20 bases between the germline ends. The V gene's germline CDR1 is GTSNPN and CDR2 SVGIG (reference sequence). The CDR3 sequence: CAWRGGTRLPLNTEAFF. CDR3 coding DNA: TGTGCCTGGAGGGGGGGGACGCGACTCCCGTTGAACACTGAAGCTTTCTTT.